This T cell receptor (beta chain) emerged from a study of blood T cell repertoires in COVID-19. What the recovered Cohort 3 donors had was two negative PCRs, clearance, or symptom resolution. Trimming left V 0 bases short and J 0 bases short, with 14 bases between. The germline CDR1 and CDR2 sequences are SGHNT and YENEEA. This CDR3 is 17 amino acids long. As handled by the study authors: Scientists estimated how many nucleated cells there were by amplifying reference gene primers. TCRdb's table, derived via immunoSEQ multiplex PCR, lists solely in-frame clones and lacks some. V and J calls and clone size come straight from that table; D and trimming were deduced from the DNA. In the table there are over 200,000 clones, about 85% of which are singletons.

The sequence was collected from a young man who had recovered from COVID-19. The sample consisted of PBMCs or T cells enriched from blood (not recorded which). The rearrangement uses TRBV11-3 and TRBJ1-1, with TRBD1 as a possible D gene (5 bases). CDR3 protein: CASSLEGARRMNTEAFF. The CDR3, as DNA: TGTGCCAGCAGCTTAGAAGGGGCCAGACGTATGAACACTGAAGCTTTCTTT. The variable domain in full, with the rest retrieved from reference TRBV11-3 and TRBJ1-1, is EAGVVQSPRYKIIEKKQPVAFWCNPISGHNTLYWYLQNLGQGPELLIRYENEEAVDDSQLPKDRFSAERLKGVDSTLKIQPAELGDSAVYLCASSLEGARRMNTEAFFGQGTRLTVV.